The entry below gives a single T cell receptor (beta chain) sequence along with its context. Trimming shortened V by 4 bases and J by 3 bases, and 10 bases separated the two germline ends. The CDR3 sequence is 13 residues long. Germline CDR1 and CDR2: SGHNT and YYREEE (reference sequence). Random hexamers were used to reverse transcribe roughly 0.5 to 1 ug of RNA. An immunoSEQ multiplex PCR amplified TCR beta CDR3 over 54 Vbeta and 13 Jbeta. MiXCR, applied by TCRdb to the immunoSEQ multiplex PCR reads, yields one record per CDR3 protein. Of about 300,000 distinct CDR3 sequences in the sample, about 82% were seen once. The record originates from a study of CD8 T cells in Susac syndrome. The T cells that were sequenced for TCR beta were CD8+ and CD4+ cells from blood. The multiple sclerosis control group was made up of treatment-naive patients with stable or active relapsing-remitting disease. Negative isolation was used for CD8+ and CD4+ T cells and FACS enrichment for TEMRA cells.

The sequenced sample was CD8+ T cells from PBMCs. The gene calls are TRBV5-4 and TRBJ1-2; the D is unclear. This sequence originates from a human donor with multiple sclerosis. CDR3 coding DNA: TGTGCCAGCAGCGGAGGGATTGACTATGGCTACACCTTC. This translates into CASSGGIDYGYTF.